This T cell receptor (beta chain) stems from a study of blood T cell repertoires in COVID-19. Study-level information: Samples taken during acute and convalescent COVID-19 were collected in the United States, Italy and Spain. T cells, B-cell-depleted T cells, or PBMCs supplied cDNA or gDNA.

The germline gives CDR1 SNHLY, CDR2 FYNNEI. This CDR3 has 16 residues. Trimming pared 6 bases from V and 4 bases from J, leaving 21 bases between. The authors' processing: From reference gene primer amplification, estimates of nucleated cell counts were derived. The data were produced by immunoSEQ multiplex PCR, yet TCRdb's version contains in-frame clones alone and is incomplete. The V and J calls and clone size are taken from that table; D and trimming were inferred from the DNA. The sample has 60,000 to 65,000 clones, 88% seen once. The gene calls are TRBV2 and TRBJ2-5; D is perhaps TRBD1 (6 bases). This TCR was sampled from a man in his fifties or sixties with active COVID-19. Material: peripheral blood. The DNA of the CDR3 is TGTGCCAGCAGGGCTACAGGGAACCCGAGGGCAGAGACCCAGTACTTC. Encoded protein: CASRATGNPRAETQYF.